This TCR beta chain is drawn from a study of blood T cells in healthy people across ages. A J-beta primer mix and a sample-barcoded 5' primer were used in a second PCR of roughly 6 to 11 cycles. One entry per CDR3 protein results from TCRdb running MiXCR on the 5' RACE reads. Of 1.5 million to 1.9 million distinct CDR3 sequences listed, approximately 43% were seen once; the top ten hold about 4%. At least 5.5 micrograms of total RNA were extracted per sample. The specimen was blood. This receptor was identified in a woman aged 18-29 years in good health.

CDR3 nucleotides: TGTGCCAGCAGCGTTGATGGGTCCCGCCAGACCCAGTTCTTC. It encodes CASSVDGSRQTQFF. This chain uses TRBV7-9 with TRBJ2-1; no clear D gene. The CDR3 sequence is 14 residues long. V lost 5 bases and J lost 13, with 21 bases in between. Germline loops: CDR1 SEHNR, CDR2 FQNEAQ (reference sequence).